The T cell receptor (beta chain) under discussion was sequenced for a study of blood T cells in healthy people across ages. Study-level background: Template switching picked up about one barcoded beta molecule for each two T cells. Study-wide results and caveats: Estimates of total diversity, which came from one million sequenced T cells, were considered to be underestimates.

Next came a second PCR, run for roughly 6 to 11 cycles, which used a sample-barcoded 5' primer along with a J-beta primer mix. TCRdb re-analysed the 5' RACE reads in MiXCR, keeping a single row per CDR3 protein. This table holds hundreds of thousands of distinct CDR3 sequences, 58% found once. Germline V gene sequence: CDR1 LNHNV, CDR2 YYDKDF (reference sequence). The germline V and J ends were trimmed by 5 bases and 2 bases, with 17 bases remaining between them. The CDR3 has 16 residues. The donors, all healthy, were Caucasians living in Russia, aged about 6 to 90. Total RNA extraction produced at least 5 micrograms (per sample) for the study. This clonotype was observed a handful of times. Its antigen is currently unknown.

Material: blood. The receptor comes from a young man in good health. V gene TRBV15 combines with J gene TRBJ2-3; tentatively, D is TRBD1 (6 bases). This CDR3 is CATSLSRGGPTDTQYF. CDR3 nucleotide sequence: TGTGCCACCAGCCTCTCGCGAGGGGGACCCACAGATACGCAGTATTTT.